Here is one T cell receptor beta chain with its context. This specimen comes from a study of technical replicates of blood from several donors. TCRdb keeps only in-frame clones here, not all; method: immunoSEQ multiplex PCR. The sample consists of approximately 15,000 clones, approximately 83% of them appearing once. Trimming took 2 bases from V and 6 from J, leaving 11 bases between them. CDR3 length: 14 amino acids. Germline assignment: CDR1 SGHTA and CDR2 FQGTGA. The TCR was taken from a human donor in good health. The rearrangement joins TRBV7-3 to TRBJ2-1; a weak D match, TRBD2 (6 bases). Sequencing was done on a sample of PBMCs. As DNA, the CDR3 is TGTGCCAGCAGCTTAGGCGGGGCTTCCAATGAGCAGTTCTTC. The encoded protein is CASSLGGASNEQFF. The entire variable domain, with the rest obtained from reference TRBV7-3 and TRBJ2-1, is as follows: GAGVSQTPSNKVTEKGKYVELRCDPISGHTALYWYRQSLGQGPEFLIYFQGTGAADDSGLPNDRFFAVRPEGSVSTLKIQRTERGDSAVYLCASSLGGASNEQFFGPGTRLTVL.